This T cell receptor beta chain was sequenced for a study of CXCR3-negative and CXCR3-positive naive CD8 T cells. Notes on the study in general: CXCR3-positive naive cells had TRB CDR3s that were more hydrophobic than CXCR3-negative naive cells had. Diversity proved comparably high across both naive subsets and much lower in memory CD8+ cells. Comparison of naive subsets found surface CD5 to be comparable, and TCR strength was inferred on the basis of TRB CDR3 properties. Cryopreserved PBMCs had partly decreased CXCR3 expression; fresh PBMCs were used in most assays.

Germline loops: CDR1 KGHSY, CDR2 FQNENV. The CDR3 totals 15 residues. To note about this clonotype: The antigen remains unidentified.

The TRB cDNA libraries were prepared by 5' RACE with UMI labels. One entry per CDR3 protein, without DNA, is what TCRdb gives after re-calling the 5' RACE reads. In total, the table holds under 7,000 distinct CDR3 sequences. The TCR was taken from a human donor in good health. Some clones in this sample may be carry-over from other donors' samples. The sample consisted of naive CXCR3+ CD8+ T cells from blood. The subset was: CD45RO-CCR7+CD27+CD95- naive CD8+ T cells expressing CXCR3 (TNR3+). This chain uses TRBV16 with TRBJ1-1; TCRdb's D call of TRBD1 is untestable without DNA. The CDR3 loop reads CASSQAMPWSEEAFF. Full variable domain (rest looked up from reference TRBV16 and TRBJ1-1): GEEVAQTPKHLVRGEGQKAKLYCAPIKGHSYVFWYQQVLKNEFKFLISFQNENVFDETGMPKERFSAKCLPNSPCSLEIQATKLEDSAVYFCASSQAMPWSEEAFFGQGTRLTVV.